These 13 T cell receptor beta chains were sequenced from one sample in a study of early T cells in non-severe SARS-CoV-2 infection (dated by TCRdb to the early 2020s). Libraries came from 5' RACE. Sequencing took place on a NextSeq 500. TCRdb applied fastp at Q25 and MiXCR to the public reads, then kept only in-frame beta chains. Each entry merges the rows of one CDR3 protein and shows their most common DNA and genes. In all, the sample holds tens of thousands of distinct CDR3 sequences, and roughly an eighth of those were seen once. The ten largest clones take up just over 6.5% of the sample. Material: whole blood. The receptors shown here come from an adult who was a healthcare worker with PCR-confirmed SARS-CoV-2 infection or an uninfected control (not recorded which).

The chain couples TRBV5-1 to TRBJ2-1; TRBD2 might be the D (5 bases). The V end was cut by 7 bases, the J end by 4 bases, with 27 bases between. In germline, CDR1 is SGHRS, CDR2 YFSETQ. CDR3 length: 18 amino acids. DNA for the CDR3: TGCGCCAGCTATCGGGGAACCGCCCTACGGGGAAATTACAATGAGCAGTTCTTC. Encoded protein: CASYRGTALRGNYNEQFF.

This clonotype was counted a few times. The rearrangement uses TRBV10-3 and TRBJ1-4; 7 bases agree with TRBD1. This CDR3 is built from 14 residues. The germline V gene has CDR1 ENHRY and CDR2 SYGVKD. Trimming removed 6 bases from V and 4 bases from J; junction bases left unmatched: 5. The chain's CDR3 is CAISEGDSNEKLFF. The CDR3 DNA reads TGTGCCATCAGCGAAGGGGACAGTAATGAAAAACTGTTTTTT.

This clonotype was observed a few times. V usage is TRBV7-6 and J usage is TRBJ2-7; D not certain. V lost 7 bases and J lost 13, with 20 bases in between. Germline loops: CDR1 SGHVS, CDR2 FNYEAQ. This CDR3 is built from 12 residues. CDR3 DNA sequence: TGTGCCAGCACCCTAAGTCGAGGACCGGTTTACTTC. Its translation: CASTLSRGPVYF.

This clonotype was recorded many times. The J gene is TRBJ1-4, the V gene TRBV7-9, with TRBD1 as a possible D gene (5 bases). The germline CDR1 and CDR2 sequences are SEHNR and FQNEAQ (reference sequence). The CDR3 runs 14 residues. Trimming stripped 2 bases from V and 4 bases from J, with 8 bases between. The CDR3 region has the DNA TGTGCCAGCAGCTTACGAGGGGTTAATGAAAAACTGTTTTTT. As protein: CASSLRGVNEKLFF.

This clonotype was seen only a few times. J is TRBJ1-2 and V is TRBV19, with a weak D call TRBD1 (6 bases). Trimming stripped 9 bases from V and 3 bases from J, with 17 bases between. CDR3 length equals 14 residues. The V gene's germline CDR1 is LNHDA and CDR2 SQIVND (reference sequence). Here the CDR3 reads CASEQGGYDYGYTF. DNA for the CDR3: TGTGCCAGCGAACAGGGAGGATATGACTATGGCTACACCTTC. Looking up the rest from reference TRBV19 and TRBJ1-2 gives the full variable domain: DGGITQSPKYLFRKEGQNVTLSCEQNLNHDAMYWYRQDPGQGLRLIYYSQIVNDFQKGDIAEGYSVSREKKESFPLTVTSAQKNPTAFYLCASEQGGYDYGYTFGSGTRLTVV.

In this sample, this clonotype turned up many times. This chain links TRBV5-1 with TRBJ1-4; tentatively, D is TRBD1 (6 bases). Trimming took 5 bases from V and 1 from J, leaving 12 bases between them. This CDR3 contains 15 residues. The germline V gene encodes CDR1 SGHRS and CDR2 YFSETQ. In DNA, the CDR3 is TGCGCCAGCAGTTGGGTAGGGGGAACTAATGAAAAACTGTTTTTT. It codes for CASSWVGGTNEKLFF.

The rearrangement links TRBV20-1 to TRBJ1-3, with D possibly matching TRBD1 (5 bases). V was cut by 6 bases and J by 2 bases, with 14 bases left in between. The germline gives CDR1 DFQATT, CDR2 SNEGSKA (reference sequence). The CDR3 runs to 14 residues. This chain's CDR3 is CSAEPGKPGNTIYF. CDR3 sequence (DNA): TGCAGTGCCGAGCCAGGGAAGCCTGGAAACACCATATATTTT.

Only a few counts were recorded for this clonotype. The rearrangement links TRBV7-9 to TRBJ2-3; D remains ambiguous. The V end was cut by 1 base, the J end by 4 bases, with 6 bases between. CDR1 SEHNR and CDR2 FQNEAQ come from the germline V gene (reference sequence). The CDR3 is made up of 13 amino acids. In DNA, the CDR3 is TGTGCCAGCAGCTTAGATAGGCCAGATACGCAGTATTTT. Amino acids: CASSLDRPDTQYF.

CDR3 loop: CSAEMVIGEKLFF. The CDR3 DNA reads TGCAGTGCAGAAATGGTAATTGGAGAAAAACTGTTTTTT. V gene TRBV20-1 combines with J gene TRBJ1-4; no firm D call. The CDR3 totals 13 residues. Looked up from germline, CDR1 is DFQATT and CDR2 is SNEGSKA (reference sequence). Deletions cut 6 bases from V and 8 bases from J, with 16 bases between.

This clonotype has at least ten counts. This rearrangement joins TRBV18 to TRBJ1-2; 10 bases map to TRBD1. CDR3 size: 15 residues. J gave up 4 bases and V 4 bases, and 6 bases lay outside the gene matches. Per germline, CDR1 KGHSH and CDR2 LQKENI. CDR3 sequence (DNA): TGTGCCAGCTCACTACCCGGGACAGGGGCCTATGGCTACACCTTC. As protein: CASSLPGTGAYGYTF.

The genes are TRBV24-1 and TRBJ2-7; D unresolved. This CDR3 has 13 residues. V shed 3 bases and J shed 8 bases, with 13 bases lying between them. Germline values: CDR1 KGHDR, CDR2 SFDVKD. The chain's CDR3 is CATSDQNRKKQYF. CDR3 bases: TGTGCCACCAGTGATCAAAACCGGAAAAAGCAGTACTTC.

This clonotype was picked up many times. Sequence at one end of the junction differs from germline and may be a read error. The V call is TRBV7-7, the J call TRBJ2-1; no clear D gene. The length of the CDR3 is 14 residues. CDR1 SSHAT and CDR2 FNYEAQ come from the germline V gene (reference sequence). The CDR3 sequence: CASSLHPTFNEQFF. DNA of the CDR3: TGTGCTAGCAGCCTCCACCCCACCTTCAATGAGCAGTTCTTC. Variable domain in full (rest from reference TRBV7-7 and TRBJ2-1): GAGVSQSPRYKVTKRGQDVTLRCDPISSHATLYWYQQALGQGPEFLTYFNYEAQPDKSGLPSDRFSAERPEGSISTLTIQRTEQRDSAMYRCASSLHPTFNEQFFGPGTRLTVL.

This clonotype was seen more than once but under ten times. V gene TRBV5-6 combines with J gene TRBJ1-4; the D is unclear. CDR1 SGHDT and CDR2 YYEEEE come from the germline V gene. Trimming left V 2 bases short and J 4 bases short, with 6 bases between. The CDR3 consists of 13 residues. The CDR3 region is CASSFGFNEKLFF. The CDR3 coding sequence is TGTGCCAGCAGCTTTGGTTTTAATGAAAAACTGTTTTTT.